The 31 T cell receptor beta chains below all came from one sample that was sequenced in a study of cytomegalovirus exposure and HLA in healthy donors. The study ran its PCR with 60 Vbeta and 13 Jbeta primers. Data came from immunoSEQ multiplex PCR; TCRdb stores just in-frame clones and leaves some out. This sample carries hundreds of thousands of clones, more than 70% of them seen once, and the ten largest clones take roughly 0.45%. Specimen: PBMCs. The receptors derive from a boy under 18 in good health and CMV-seronegative.

The rearrangement uses TRBV18 and TRBJ1-6, with D possibly matching TRBD1 (6 bases). Germline values: CDR1 KGHSH, CDR2 LQKENI. Trimming pared 2 bases from V and 9 bases from J, leaving 17 bases between. The CDR3 covers 16 residues. CDR3 amino acids: CASSPNGGARTSPLHF. CDR3 bases: TGTGCCAGCTCACCAAACGGGGGGGCGCGCACTTCACCCCTCCACTTT.

This chain uses TRBV5-4 with TRBJ2-3, with D unresolved. The germline V gene encodes CDR1 SGHNT and CDR2 YYREEE (reference sequence). Trimming pared 1 base from V and 7 bases from J, leaving 10 bases between. The CDR3 spans 13 residues. CDR3 loop: CASSLHGGNTQYF. The CDR3 DNA follows: TGTGCCAGCAGCTTGCACGGCGGAAATACGCAGTATTTT.

This clone was picked up one time. The V call is TRBV6-6, the J call TRBJ2-3; D is perhaps TRBD2 (6 bases). Trimming took off 0 bases at V and 0 bases at J, with 10 bases between the two ends. CDR1 MNHNY and CDR2 SVGAGI come from the germline V gene (reference sequence). The CDR3 contains 16 residues. Written as DNA, the CDR3 is TGTGCCAGCAGTTACTCCAGGACTATAAGCACAGATACGCAGTATTTT. It specifies CASSYSRTISTDTQYF.

V is TRBV12-5 and J is TRBJ2-7; D perhaps matches TRBD2 (6 bases). Germline-derived CDR1 and CDR2 are LGHNT and FRNRAP. The V end was cut by 0 bases, the J end by 1 base, with 19 bases between. The CDR3 has 18 amino acids. This CDR3 reads CASGLVVWGGSFSYEQYF. The CDR3 DNA sequence: TGTGCTAGTGGTTTGGTTGTCTGGGGAGGTTCTTTTTCCTACGAGCAGTACTTC.

Only one count was recorded for this clone. This chain connects TRBV5-8 to TRBJ2-1; 7 positions match TRBD1. Per germline, CDR1 SGHTS and CDR2 YDEGEE. This CDR3 spans 15 amino acids. Unmatched junction bases numbered 8, after V lost 3 bases and J lost 5 bases. The CDR3 reads CASSSTGAGHNEQFF. In nucleotides, the CDR3 is TGTGCCAGCAGCTCCACAGGGGCGGGCCACAATGAGCAGTTCTTC.

This chain uses TRBV2 with TRBJ2-3; 10 nucleotides line up with TRBD2. Germline V lookup: CDR1 SNHLY, CDR2 FYNNEI. The junction had 10 bases not matched to a gene; V was cut back by 10 bases and J by 3 bases. This CDR3 region has 15 residues. Written as DNA, the CDR3 is TGTGCCACCCCGACCGGGACTAGCGCAACAGATACGCAGTATTTT. This sequence encodes CATPTGTSATDTQYF.

The chain links TRBV2 to TRBJ2-7, with D possibly matching TRBD1 (8 bases). There are 15 residues in the CDR3. CDR1 SNHLY and CDR2 FYNNEI come from the germline V gene. Between the trimmed V and J ends, which lost 4 bases and 2 bases, there was a span of 15 bases. The DNA for the CDR3 is TGTGCCAGCAGTGCTCGGACAGGGACTACCTACGAGCAGTACTTC. Protein: CASSARTGTTYEQYF.

The V and J genes are TRBV5-1 and TRBJ2-1; 8 bases are a match to TRBD1. Trimming at V came to 0 bases and at J to 4 bases, leaving 3 bases not matched to a gene. CDR3 size: 15 residues. Germline values: CDR1 SGHRS, CDR2 YFSETQ. The CDR3 protein is CASSLGTGPYNEQFF. The CDR3 nucleotides read TGCGCCAGCAGCTTGGGGACAGGGCCATACAATGAGCAGTTCTTC.

This clone was seen just once. The V and J genes are TRBV27 and TRBJ2-5; D perhaps matches TRBD1 (6 bases). Germline values: CDR1 MNHEY, CDR2 SMNVEV (reference sequence). The germline V and J ends were trimmed by 5 bases and 3 bases, with 10 bases remaining between them. The CDR3 length is 13 residues. The CDR3 sequence: CASSPRTEETQYF. In nucleotides, the CDR3 is TGTGCCAGCAGTCCGAGGACAGAAGAGACCCAGTACTTC.

The gene calls are TRBV9 and TRBJ1-2, with 7 bases fitting TRBD1. CDR1 is SGDLS, CDR2 YYNGEE, per germline. This CDR3 has 16 amino acids. Trimming at V came to 3 bases and at J to 1 base, leaving 9 bases not matched to a gene. The CDR3 region has the DNA TGTGCCAGCAGCGCCTGGGACAGAGGCTTTAACTATGGCTACACCTTC. It is translated as CASSAWDRGFNYGYTF.

This clone was seen a single time. The chain is built from TRBV30 and TRBJ2-5; tentative D call: TRBD2 (6 bases). The J call may be faulty, since TRBJ2-7 better matches the DNA end. Per the germline V gene, CDR1 is GTSNPN and CDR2 is SVGIG (reference sequence). This CDR3 has 14 amino acids. The CDR3 protein is CAWRSGSWSYEQYF. In DNA, the CDR3 is TGTGCCTGGAGATCCGGGAGTTGGTCCTACGAGCAGTACTTC.

In DNA, the CDR3 is TGTGCCAGCAGCTTCGCAGGGGTAAACACTGAAGCTTTCTTT. This encodes CASSFAGVNTEAFF. V is TRBV7-6 and J is TRBJ1-1; tentatively, D is TRBD1 (6 bases). V lost 3 bases, J lost 2 bases, and 10 bases lay in between. The CDR3 has 14 amino acids. CDR1 is SGHVS, CDR2 FNYEAQ, per germline.

This chain links TRBV11-2 with TRBJ1-1; 8 bases align to TRBD1. Germline V gives CDR1 SGHAT, CDR2 FQNNGV. After removal of 5 bases from V and 4 bases from J, the junction contained 3 bases not matched to a gene. This CDR3 is built from 13 residues. CDR3 protein: CASSRTGITEAFF. For the CDR3, the DNA is TGTGCCAGCAGCAGGACAGGGATCACTGAAGCTTTCTTT.

The rearrangement joins TRBV27 to TRBJ2-7; 9 nucleotides match TRBD1. V shed 6 bases, J shed 0 bases, and the junction held 3 bases outside the gene matches. The V gene's germline CDR1 is MNHEY and CDR2 SMNVEV (reference sequence). The CDR3 is 14 amino acids. The CDR3 DNA follows: TGTGCCAGCAGGGGACAGGGAAGCTCCTACGAGCAGTACTTC. This gives the protein CASRGQGSSYEQYF.

This chain links TRBV7-2 with TRBJ2-2, with D uncertain. The germline V gene encodes CDR1 SGHTA and CDR2 FQGNSA. Trimming took off 1 base at V and 5 bases at J, with 11 bases between the two ends. CDR3 length: 15 amino acids. CDR3 sequence: CASSLDPYLTGELFF. The CDR3 region has the DNA TGTGCCAGCAGCTTAGACCCCTACCTTACCGGGGAGCTGTTTTTT.

The chain links TRBV30 to TRBJ1-5, with D perhaps matching TRBD1 (6 bases). The CDR3 loop spans 14 amino acids. V lost 1 base to trimming and J lost 6 bases, with 13 bases between them. Per germline, CDR1 GTSNPN and CDR2 SVGIG (reference sequence). The CDR3 region is CAWSAGDVTQPQHF. The CDR3 DNA reads TGTGCCTGGAGTGCAGGGGATGTGACTCAGCCCCAGCATTTT. Full variable domain (rest looked up from reference TRBV30 and TRBJ1-5): SQTIHQWPATLVQPVGSPLSLECTVEGTSNPNLYWYRQAAGRGLQLLFYSVGIGQISSEVPQNLSASRPQDRQFILSSKKLLLSDSGFYLCAWSAGDVTQPQHFGDGTRLSIL.

This clone was recorded once. This CDR3 is CAISDSPHTEAFF. The CDR3 DNA is TGTGCCATCAGTGACTCCCCCCACACTGAAGCTTTCTTT. The chain carries TRBV10-3 and TRBJ1-1; no definite D call. This CDR3 is built from 13 residues. V lost 3 bases to trimming and J lost 3 bases, with 8 bases between them. Germline CDR1 ENHRY, CDR2 SYGVKD.

The rearrangement uses TRBV9 and TRBJ1-5; tentative D call: TRBD1 (6 bases). Germline CDR1 reads SGDLS; CDR2 reads YYNGEE. Deletions cut 4 bases from V and 1 base from J, with 12 bases between. The CDR3 has 15 residues. Written as DNA, the CDR3 is TGTGCCAGCAGCCCGACAGGTCGGAGCAATCAGCCCCAGCATTTT. Amino acids: CASSPTGRSNQPQHF.

The rearrangement uses TRBV27 and TRBJ2-7; 8 bases fit TRBD1. The germline gives CDR1 MNHEY, CDR2 SMNVEV (reference sequence). The J segment lost 2 bases and the V segment lost 3 bases, leaving 6 bases of the junction unmatched. The CDR3 extends over 15 amino acids. CDR3 loop: CASSLLGQGAYEQYF. The CDR3 nucleotides read TGTGCCAGCAGTTTGCTTGGACAGGGCGCCTACGAGCAGTACTTC.

V usage is TRBV5-6 and J usage is TRBJ2-5; the D is unclear. CDR1 is SGHDT and CDR2 is YYEEEE in the germline V gene. The CDR3 has 13 residues. V lost 7 bases and J lost 0, with 10 bases in between. The CDR3 here is CASFDTHQETQYF. The CDR3 DNA is TGTGCCAGCTTCGATACTCACCAAGAGACCCAGTACTTC.

V is TRBV6-5 and J is TRBJ1-5; a possible D gene is TRBD1 (5 bases). This CDR3 region has 15 residues. V lost 5 bases, J lost 3 bases, and 14 bases lay in between. Germline V gene lookup returns CDR1 MNHEY and CDR2 SVGAGI. The CDR3 sequence: CASSVGGGNNQPQHF. CDR3 nucleotides: TGTGCCAGCAGTGTCGGGGGGGGAAACAATCAGCCCCAGCATTTT.

The chain uses TRBV15 and TRBJ2-3, with 7 bases lining up with TRBD1. Trimming cost V 4 bases and J 4 bases; bases outside gene matches: 14. This CDR3 is 17 amino acids long. Germline V CDR1 and CDR2: LNHNV, YYDKDF (reference sequence). CDR3 bases: TGTGCCACCAGCACAGAGCGTCGAGGGGGCAGGGCAGATACGCAGTATTTT. Protein sequence: CATSTERRGGRADTQYF.

The J gene is TRBJ2-5, the V gene TRBV5-4; 8 positions match TRBD1. J gave up 3 bases and V 4 bases, and 11 bases lay outside the gene matches. The CDR3 runs to 16 residues. Germline V gene lookup returns CDR1 SGHNT and CDR2 YYREEE (reference sequence). The chain's CDR3 is CASSPRGRGPEETQYF. For the CDR3, the DNA is TGTGCCAGCAGCCCTAGAGGCAGGGGGCCCGAAGAGACCCAGTACTTC.

The V and J genes are TRBV9 and TRBJ2-2; TRBD2 aligns across 8 bases. This CDR3 spans 17 amino acids. Germline assignment: CDR1 SGDLS and CDR2 YYNGEE. V lost 1 base and J lost 4; bases outside the gene matches: 9. The CDR3 loop is CASSVYETSVFTGELFF. The CDR3 coding sequence is TGTGCCAGCAGCGTATACGAGACTAGCGTTTTCACCGGGGAGCTGTTTTTT. Based on the CDR3 plus reference TRBV9 and TRBJ2-2, the full variable domain is DSGVTQTPKHLITATGQRVTLRCSPRSGDLSVYWYQQSLDQGLQFLIQYYNGEERAKGNILERFSAQQFPDLHSELNLSSLELGDSALYFCASSVYETSVFTGELFFGEGSRLTVL.

The CDR3 DNA reads TGTGCCAGCAGTTACCTCCCTGTTTCCAGCTCCTACGAGCAGTACTTC. Translation gives CASSYLPVSSSYEQYF. The chain recombines TRBV6-6 with TRBJ2-7; D gene unclear. The CDR3 covers 16 residues. V was pared by 2 bases and J by 0 bases, with 14 bases between. Germline assignment: CDR1 MNHNY and CDR2 SVGAGI (reference sequence).

This clone has a handful of counts. CDR3 loop: CACTAGEDTDTQYF. CDR3 nucleotides: TGTGCCTGCACGGCGGGGGAAGACACAGATACGCAGTATTTT. V is TRBV30 and J is TRBJ2-3; the match to TRBD2 covers 7 bases. The V and J ends lost 6 bases and 2 bases, in that order; junction bases with no gene match: 8. CDR3 size: 14 residues. From germline, CDR1 is GTSNPN and CDR2 SVGIG (reference sequence).

To note about this clone: An end of the junction differs from the germline gene, which may be a read error. The chain links TRBV6-5 to TRBJ2-7; weak D call: TRBD2 (6 bases). Germline V gene data show CDR1 as MNHEY and CDR2 as SVGAGI. CDR3 length equals 15 residues. The CDR3 DNA follows: TGTGCCAGCAGTGGAACTGGGGGGAGGTCGTACGGGCAGTACTTC. Translating it yields CASSGTGGRSYGQYF.

The chain carries TRBV5-6 and TRBJ2-3; TRBD2 agrees at 11 bases. V shed 0 bases, J shed 6 bases, and the junction held 6 bases outside the gene matches. CDR1 is SGHDT, CDR2 YYEEEE, per germline. The CDR3 sequence is 16 residues long. The CDR3 DNA sequence: TGTGCCAGCAGCTTGGCGGGACTAGCGGAACATGATACGCAGTATTTT. Amino acids: CASSLAGLAEHDTQYF.

This chain uses TRBV13 with TRBJ1-1; TRBD1 agrees at 7 bases. Per the germline V gene, CDR1 is PRHDT and CDR2 is FYEKMQ (reference sequence). The V segment lost 5 bases and the J segment 11 bases; nucleotides outside the gene matches: 8. The CDR3 loop spans 12 amino acids. DNA of the CDR3: TGTGCCAGCAGCGTAGACAGGGATGGGGCTTTCTTT. Amino acids: CASSVDRDGAFF.

The J gene is TRBJ1-1, the V gene TRBV6-5, with a weak D call TRBD1 (6 bases). In germline, CDR1 is MNHEY, CDR2 SVGAGI. Trimming shortened V by 6 bases and J by 1 base, and 12 bases separated the two germline ends. This CDR3 is built from 14 residues. CDR3 loop: CASRQGGGNTEAFF. CDR3 sequence (DNA): TGTGCCAGCAGACAGGGCGGAGGGAACACTGAAGCTTTCTTT.

The sample holds a few counts of this clone. The chain couples TRBV5-1 to TRBJ2-5, with 8 bases matching TRBD1. Germline values: CDR1 SGHRS, CDR2 YFSETQ. Trimming removed 1 base from V and 2 bases from J; junction bases left unmatched: 4. There are 15 residues in the CDR3. The CDR3 bases are TGCGCCAGCAGCTTGTTAACAGGGGGTCAAGAGACCCAGTACTTC. It yields the protein CASSLLTGGQETQYF. The full variable domain, rest sourced from reference TRBV5-1 and TRBJ2-5, is KAGVTQTPRYLIKTRGQQVTLSCSPISGHRSVSWYQQTPGQGLQFLFEYFSETQRNKGNFPGRFSGRQFSNSRSEMNVSTLELGDSALYLCASSLLTGGQETQYFGPGTRLLVL.